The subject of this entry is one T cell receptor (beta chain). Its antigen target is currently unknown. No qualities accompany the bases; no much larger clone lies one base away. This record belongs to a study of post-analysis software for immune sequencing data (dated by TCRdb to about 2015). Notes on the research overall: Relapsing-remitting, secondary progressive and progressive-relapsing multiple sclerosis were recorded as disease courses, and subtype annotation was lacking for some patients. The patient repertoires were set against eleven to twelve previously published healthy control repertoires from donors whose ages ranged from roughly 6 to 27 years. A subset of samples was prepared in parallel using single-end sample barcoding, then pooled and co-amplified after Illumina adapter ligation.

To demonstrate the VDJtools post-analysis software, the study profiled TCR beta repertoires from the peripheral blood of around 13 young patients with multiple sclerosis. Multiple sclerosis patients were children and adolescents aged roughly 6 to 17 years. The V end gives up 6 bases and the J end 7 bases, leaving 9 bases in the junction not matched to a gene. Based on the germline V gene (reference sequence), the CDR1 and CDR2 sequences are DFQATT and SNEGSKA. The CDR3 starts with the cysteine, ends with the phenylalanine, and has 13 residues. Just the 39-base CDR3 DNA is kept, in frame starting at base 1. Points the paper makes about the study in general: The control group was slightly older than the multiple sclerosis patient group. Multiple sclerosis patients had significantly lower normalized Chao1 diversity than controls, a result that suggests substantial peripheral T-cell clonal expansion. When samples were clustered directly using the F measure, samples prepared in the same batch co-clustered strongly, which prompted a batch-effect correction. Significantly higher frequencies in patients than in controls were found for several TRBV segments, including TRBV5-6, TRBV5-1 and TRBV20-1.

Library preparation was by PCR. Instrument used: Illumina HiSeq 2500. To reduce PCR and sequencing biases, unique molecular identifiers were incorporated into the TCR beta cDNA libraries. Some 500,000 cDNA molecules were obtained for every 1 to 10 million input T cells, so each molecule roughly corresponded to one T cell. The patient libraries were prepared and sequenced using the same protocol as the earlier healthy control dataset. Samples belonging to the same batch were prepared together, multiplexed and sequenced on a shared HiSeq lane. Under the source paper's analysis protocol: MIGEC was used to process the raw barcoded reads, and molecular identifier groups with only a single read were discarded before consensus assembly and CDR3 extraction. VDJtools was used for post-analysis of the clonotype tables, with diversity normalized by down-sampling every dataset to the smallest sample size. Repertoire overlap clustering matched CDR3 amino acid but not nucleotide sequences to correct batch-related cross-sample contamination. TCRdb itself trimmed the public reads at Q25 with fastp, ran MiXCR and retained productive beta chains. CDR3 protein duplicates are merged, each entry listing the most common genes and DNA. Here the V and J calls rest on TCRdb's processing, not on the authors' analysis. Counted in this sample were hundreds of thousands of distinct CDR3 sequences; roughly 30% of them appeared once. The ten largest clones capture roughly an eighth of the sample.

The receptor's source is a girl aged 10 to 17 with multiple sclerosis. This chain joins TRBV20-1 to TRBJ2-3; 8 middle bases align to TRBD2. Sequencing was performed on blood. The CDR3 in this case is CSALTSVSNTQYF. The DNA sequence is TGCAGTGCCTTGACTAGCGTCAGCAATACGCAGTATTTT.